This T cell receptor (beta chain) was documented in a study of metastatic and nonmetastatic thyroid tumors. Overall study context: Samples came from malignant and benign thyroid patients, and repertoires were compared across blood and tumor or nodule tissue.

Under the authors' procedure: CDR3 was compared across clinicopathological groups, and the resulting differences were used to build a distant-metastasis classifier for papillary thyroid cancer. TCRdb called clones again from the PCR reads with MiXCR. These V and J calls originate from TCRdb's pipeline instead of the authors' own analysis. The sample includes about 16,000 clones, about 26% of them seen just once. Ahead of thyroid surgery, no patient had received treatment of any kind. V shed 7 bases, J shed 5 bases, and the junction held 7 bases outside the gene matches. The CDR3 covers 16 residues. Germline CDR1 and CDR2: LNHDA and SQIVND (reference sequence).

Sequencing input: adjacent normal tissue. The receptor was derived from a female donor with papillary thyroid cancer or a benign thyroid nodule (not recorded which). Some clones in this sample may be carry-over from other donors' samples. The rearrangement links TRBV19 to TRBJ2-2; 13 nucleotides agree with TRBD2. For the CDR3, the DNA is TGTGCCAGTATGTGGACTAGCGGGGGATTAACCGGGGAGCTGTTTTTT. Residues: CASMWTSGGLTGELFF.